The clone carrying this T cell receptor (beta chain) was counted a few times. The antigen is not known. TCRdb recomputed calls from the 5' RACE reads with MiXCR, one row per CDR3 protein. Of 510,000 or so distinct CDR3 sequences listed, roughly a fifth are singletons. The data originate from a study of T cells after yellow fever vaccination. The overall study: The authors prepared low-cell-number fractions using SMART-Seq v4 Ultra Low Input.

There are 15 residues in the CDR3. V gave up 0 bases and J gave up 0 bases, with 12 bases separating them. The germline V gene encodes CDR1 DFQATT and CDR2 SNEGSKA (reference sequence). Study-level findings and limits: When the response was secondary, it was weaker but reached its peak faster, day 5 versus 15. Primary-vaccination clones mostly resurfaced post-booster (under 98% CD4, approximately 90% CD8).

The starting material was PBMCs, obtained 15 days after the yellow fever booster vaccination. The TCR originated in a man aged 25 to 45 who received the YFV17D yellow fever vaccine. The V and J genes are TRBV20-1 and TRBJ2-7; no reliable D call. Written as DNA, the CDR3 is TGCAGTGCTAGAGAAGGTAGTCTCCGCTCCTACGAGCAGTACTTC. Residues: CSAREGSLRSYEQYF.